Described below is a single T cell receptor beta chain sequence and its context. The antigen is undetermined. Primers included in the PCR were 60 Vbeta and 13 Jbeta primers. Produced via immunoSEQ multiplex PCR; TCRdb's table is partial and in-frame only. The repertoire includes 95,000 to 150,000 clones, 75% to 85% of them detected once, and around 2.1% sits in the top ten. CDR1 and CDR2 from the germline V gene are SGHDT and YYEEEE. CDR3 size: 17 residues. Trimming stripped 0 bases from V and 3 bases from J, with 18 bases between. This record belongs to a study of cytomegalovirus exposure and HLA in healthy donors. Study results and limitations: Several of the most significant clusters appeared, in a later analysis, to be linked to common viral pathogens. Within an earlier analysis, most TCR beta V segments proved productive either about 87% or about 30% of the time.

The receptor was derived from a man aged 45-65 years in good health and CMV-seronegative. This sequence joins TRBV5-6 and TRBJ1-2; no definite D call. Sequenced material: PBMCs. CDR3 sequence: CASSLGWAARNYYGYTF. CDR3 DNA sequence: TGTGCCAGCAGCTTGGGATGGGCAGCTCGGAATTACTATGGCTACACCTTC.